The 21 T cell receptor beta chains presented below share a single source sample, sequenced in a study of T cell repertoires in cytomegalovirus infection. One entry per CDR3 protein results from TCRdb running MiXCR on the reads. The sample yields about 7,500 distinct CDR3 sequences, around 60% seen once. No antigen is known for these receptors. Sequencing was performed on PBMCs, sequenced either directly or after in vitro stimulation (not recorded which). These receptors were collected from a human donor in good health (CMV status not recorded). Some clones in this sample may be carry-over from other donors' samples.

CDR3 amino acids: CASSSSNRRDRHGAFF. The CDR3 bases are TGTGCCAGCAGTTCTTCAAACCGGAGGGATAGACATGGAGCTTTCTTT. V usage is TRBV28 and J usage is TRBJ1-1; D is undetermined. CDR1 is MDHEN and CDR2 is SYDVKM in the germline V gene. The V and J ends lost 4 bases and 10 bases respectively, with 25 bases between them. The CDR3 is 16 residues long.

In regard to this clonotype: Here the CDR3 omits its conserved ending phenylalanine or tryptophan, so a read error is the likely source. J is TRBJ2-5 and V is TRBV27, with D uncertain. Germline-derived CDR1 and CDR2 are MNHEY and SMNVEV (reference sequence). V was cut by 3 bases and J by 5 bases, with 13 bases left in between. The CDR3 is 14 residues long. DNA of the CDR3: TGTGCCAGCAGTTTTTGGTCGATGCCGGAGACCCAGTACCTC. It yields the protein CASSFWSMPETQYL.

The chain uses TRBV7-2 and TRBJ1-2, with D possibly matching TRBD1 (5 bases). Germline-derived CDR1 and CDR2 are SGHTA and FQGNSA. CDR3 length equals 14 residues. V lost 1 base, J lost 4 bases, and 10 bases lay in between. CDR3 sequence: CASSLDRNSYGYTF. In nucleotides, the CDR3 is TGTGCCAGCAGCTTAGACAGGAATTCCTATGGCTACACCTTC. Together with reference TRBV7-2 and TRBJ1-2, the CDR3 gives the full variable domain: GAGVSQSPSNKVTEKGKDVELRCDPISGHTALYWYRQSLGQGLEFLIYFQGNSAPDKSGLPSDRFSAERTGGSVSTLTIQRTQQEDSAVYLCASSLDRNSYGYTFGSGTRLTVV.

The V call is TRBV5-4, the J call TRBJ1-1; D is possibly TRBD1 (6 bases). There are 15 residues in the CDR3. Germline CDR1 is SGHNT and CDR2 is YYREEE (reference sequence). Trimming removed 6 bases at V and 1 base at J, with 16 bases between. CDR3 bases: TGTGCCAGCACCCGGGGGGGGGCCGAGAACACTGAAGCTTTCTTT. Its protein is CASTRGGAENTEAFF.

About this clonotype: Lacking the conserved final phenylalanine or tryptophan, this CDR3 likely reflects a read error. The DNA is left out, because the CDR3 cannot be placed on it with certainty; the CDR3 is given as TCRdb lists it. V is TRBV19 and J is TRBJ2-3; TRBD2 is the table's D call, not checked against the DNA. 18 amino acids form the CDR3, both terminal residues included. Looked up from germline, CDR1 is LNHDA and CDR2 is SQIVND (reference sequence). The CDR3 protein is CASRMYGLGGLNTDTKFC.

This sequence joins TRBV19 and TRBJ2-3, with a possible D match to TRBD1 (6 bases). V lost 6 bases, J lost 6 bases, and 28 bases lay in between. The CDR3 is 18 amino acids. Germline V gene sequence: CDR1 LNHDA, CDR2 SQIVND (reference sequence). Here the CDR3 DNA reads TGTGCCAGTAGAATGTACGGCATAGGGGGTCTTAACACCGATACGCAGTATTTT. Translating gives CASRMYGIGGLNTDTQYF.

The chain employs TRBV12-3 or TRBV12-4 and TRBJ1-1; tentative D call: TRBD1 (6 bases). The length of the CDR3 is 16 residues. Deletions cut 6 bases from V and 14 bases from J, with 31 bases between. CDR3 DNA: TGTGCCAGCAGCCGCAGGGTTTCAAAACAGGGCACAGACTACTTCTTT. Translation: CASSRRVSKQGTDYFF.

The chain joins TRBV7-9 to TRBJ1-1; no firm D call. Trimming removed 4 bases from V and 2 bases from J, with 14 bases in between. Looked up from germline, CDR1 is SEHNR and CDR2 is FQNEAQ (reference sequence). The CDR3 spans 15 residues. This CDR3 reads CASSSMDFGNTEAFF. The DNA for the CDR3 is TGTGCCAGCAGCTCAATGGACTTTGGTAACACTGAAGCTTTCTTT.

The chain joins TRBV19 to TRBJ1-4, with a possible D match to TRBD1 (6 bases). The CDR3 length is 15 residues. The V and J ends lost 6 bases and 8 bases respectively, with 19 bases between them. Germline V gene sequence: CDR1 LNHDA, CDR2 SQIVND (reference sequence). CDR3 sequence reads: CASRARGGAQEKLFF. DNA of the CDR3: TGTGCCAGTAGGGCGAGGGGGGGCGCACAGGAAAAACTGTTTTTT.

This clonotype was detected only once. Germline and junction disagree at one end, which may indicate a read error. This chain links TRBV7-9 with TRBJ2-7; 7 bases fit TRBD1. Germline V gene data show CDR1 as SEHNR and CDR2 as FQNEAQ (reference sequence). The CDR3 is made up of 14 amino acids. In DNA, the CDR3 is TGTGTCAGCATCCCGGGACAGACTTTCTACGAGCATTACTTC. Translated, it gives CVSIPGQTFYEHYF.

This clonotype was seen a handful of times. The V gene is TRBV5-1, the J gene TRBJ1-5; D call uncertain. Germline V lookup: CDR1 SGHRS, CDR2 YFSETQ. Trimming pared 0 bases from V and 11 bases from J, leaving 18 bases between. The CDR3 covers 15 residues. The CDR3 is CASSLGEGPAGAQHF. CDR3 in DNA: TGCGCCAGCAGCTTGGGAGAAGGGCCGGCGGGAGCCCAGCATTTT.

Remarks on this clonotype: Compared with germline, one end of the junction differs, possibly owing to a read error. V gene TRBV27 combines with J gene TRBJ1-5; D call uncertain. CDR3 length: 13 amino acids. Germline V gene sequence: CDR1 MNHEY, CDR2 SMNVEV (reference sequence). CDR3 residues: CASSACSGQPQHF. The DNA of the CDR3 is TGTGCCAGCAGTGCCTGTTCTGGGCAGCCTCAGCATTTT.

Concerning this clonotype itself: One end of the junction fails to match germline, which may point to a read error. The chain couples TRBV4-1 to TRBJ1-2; 8 nucleotides line up with TRBD1. The germline V gene encodes CDR1 MGHRA and CDR2 YSYEKL. This CDR3 spans 16 amino acids. For the CDR3, the DNA is TGTTCCAGCAGTCAAGGATCCGGACAGGGACACTATGTCTACACCTTC. Translation: CSSSQGSGQGHYVYTF.

A note on this clonotype: The CDR3 carries no conserved terminal phenylalanine or tryptophan, so it likely arises from a read error. The DNA is left out, because the CDR3 cannot be placed on it with certainty; the CDR3 is given as TCRdb lists it. V gene TRBV7-4 combines with J gene TRBJ2-1. Germline V lookup: CDR1 SGHVT, CDR2 SQSDAQ. Including both end residues, the CDR3 is 16 amino acids long. The CDR3 sequence: CASSLLALSTYNEQLL.

The chain has TRBV28 and TRBJ2-7; no clear D. The CDR3 length is 17 residues. Per germline, CDR1 MDHEN and CDR2 SYDVKM. The V and J ends lost 7 bases and 5 bases respectively, with 27 bases between them. In nucleotides, the CDR3 is TGTGCCAGCACTAAACTCCCTCCTGGTCTACCTAAGGACGAGCAGTACTTC. As protein: CASTKLPPGLPKDEQYF.

On this clonotype itself: This likely comes from a read error, as the CDR3 has no conserved phenylalanine or tryptophan at its end. It is unclear where the CDR3 begins or ends on the DNA, so no DNA is shown, and the CDR3 is as TCRdb lists it. The chain carries TRBV6-5 and TRBJ1-5; the table's D call, TRBD1, has no DNA check behind it. The CDR3 comprises 15 residues, both ends counted. Germline V CDR1 and CDR2: MNHEY, SVGAGI. This chain's CDR3 is CATGLRQGTNQPHPL.

Comments on this clonotype: The conserved phenylalanine or tryptophan normally closing the CDR3 is absent here, so this likely arose from a read error. V usage is TRBV7-2 and J usage is TRBJ1-2; 7 nucleotides match TRBD1. Germline CDR1 SGHTA, CDR2 FQGNSA. V shed 1 base, J shed 10 bases, and the junction held 24 bases outside the gene matches. The CDR3 runs 19 residues. CDR3 bases: TGTGCCAGCAGCTTAGGGGACGTCACTCCGACAGGGTTGGGTAGTTTCTACACCATC. Translated, it gives CASSLGDVTPTGLGSFYTI.

V gene TRBV12-3 or TRBV12-4 combines with J gene TRBJ2-4, with 9 bases that match TRBD2. Unmatched junction bases numbered 8, after V lost 5 bases and J lost 3 bases. The CDR3 has 16 amino acids. The DNA for the CDR3 is TGTGCCAGCAGTCCAGATAGCGGGGGAGGCAAAAACATTCAGTACTTC. It encodes CASSPDSGGGKNIQYF.

The rearrangement links TRBV7-3 to TRBJ2-1; 7 bases fit TRBD2. This CDR3 comprises 13 residues. Germline V CDR1 and CDR2: SGHTA, FQGTGA. V lost 5 bases to trimming and J lost 11 bases; unmatched junction nucleotides: 9. This CDR3 is CASSAPGGWQQFF. Written as DNA, the CDR3 is TGTGCCAGCAGCGCCCCGGGGGGATGGCAGCAGTTCTTC.

This rearrangement joins TRBV5-1 to TRBJ2-3; either TRBD1 or TRBD2 may supply D (6 bases each). This CDR3 has 13 amino acids. Trimming removed 4 bases from V and 9 bases from J, with 15 bases in between. From germline, CDR1 is SGHRS and CDR2 YFSETQ. CDR3 amino acids: CASSVSRGGTQYF. The CDR3 DNA reads TGCGCCAGCAGCGTTAGCAGGGGAGGAACGCAGTATTTT.

This clonotype showed up just a few times. The CDR3 coding sequence is TGTGCCAGCAGTGAACCAGGGGGCTACACTGAAGCTTTCTTT. The encoded protein is CASSEPGGYTEAFF. The chain joins TRBV6-1 to TRBJ1-1, with 8 positions matching TRBD1. This CDR3 has 14 residues. CDR1 and CDR2 (germline): MNHNS, SASEGT. J was trimmed by 3 bases and V by 2 bases; bases with no gene match: 2.